A single sample gave rise to the 32 T cell receptor beta chains below, sequenced in a study of blood T cell repertoires in COVID-19. Libraries were prepared by immunoSEQ multiplex PCR; TCRdb keeps only in-frame clonotypes and omits some of them. The sample records more than 120,000 clones, approximately 84% being singletons. The source material was PBMCs or T cells enriched from blood (not recorded which). These receptors were collected from a man aged 50-60 years in a cohort exposed to, infected with or recovered from COVID-19 (not recorded which).

This clone appeared a single time. The CDR3 reads CASSPPLVESVAFF. The CDR3 bases are TGTGCCAGCAGTCCCCCCCTCGTCGAGTCTGTAGCTTTCTTT. The J gene is TRBJ1-1, the V gene TRBV28; D not resolved. Trimming stripped 5 bases from V and 10 bases from J, with 20 bases between. Germline V lookup: CDR1 MDHEN, CDR2 SYDVKM. The CDR3 has 14 residues.

For the CDR3, the DNA is TGTGCCAGCAGCTTAGAGGGGAGCCCACCCACAGATACGCAGTATTTT. Encoded protein: CASSLEGSPPTDTQYF. V usage is TRBV11-3 and J usage is TRBJ2-3; D may be TRBD2 (5 bases). The V gene lost 0 bases and the J gene lost 2 bases, with 12 bases spanning the gap. Germline V lookup: CDR1 SGHNT, CDR2 YENEEA. The CDR3 has 16 amino acids.

The chain employs TRBV5-1 and TRBJ2-2, with a tentative D call TRBD1 (6 bases). CDR3 length: 15 amino acids. V lost 0 bases to trimming and J lost 2 bases, with 8 bases between them. Per germline, CDR1 SGHRS and CDR2 YFSETQ. CDR3 sequence: CASSLEGQNTGELFF. The CDR3 DNA is TGCGCCAGCAGCTTGGAGGGACAAAACACCGGGGAGCTGTTTTTT.

The chain recombines TRBV5-4 with TRBJ2-3, with 7 bases matching TRBD2. This CDR3 is 15 amino acids long. The J segment lost 0 bases and the V segment lost 3 bases, leaving 4 bases of the junction unmatched. From germline, CDR1 is SGHNT and CDR2 YYREEE (reference sequence). The DNA for the CDR3 is TGTGCCAGCAGCTCCACTAGCGCTAGCACAGATACGCAGTATTTT. It encodes CASSSTSASTDTQYF.

The J gene is TRBJ1-2, the V gene TRBV10-3, with D possibly matching TRBD1 (6 bases). CDR3 length: 12 amino acids. Trimming cost V 4 bases and J 3 bases, with 6 bases left between them. The germline V gene encodes CDR1 ENHRY and CDR2 SYGVKD. CDR3 coding DNA: TGTGCCATCAGTGGACAGGACTATGGCTACACCTTC. Its protein product is CAISGQDYGYTF.

V is TRBV6-5 and J is TRBJ1-3, with unresolved D. The CDR3 contains 13 residues. Germline V lookup: CDR1 MNHEY, CDR2 SVGAGI. Trimming removed 11 bases at V and 8 bases at J, with 19 bases between. The CDR3: CASAFSGTDTIYF. Here the CDR3 DNA reads TGTGCCTCAGCGTTCTCTGGAACGGACACCATATATTTT.

This clone was seen only a few times. The chain is built from TRBV2 and TRBJ1-5, with 8 bases matching TRBD1. After removal of 6 bases from V and 4 bases from J, the junction contained 14 bases not matched to a gene. The CDR3 loop spans 17 amino acids. CDR1 and CDR2 (germline): SNHLY, FYNNEI. The CDR3 here is CASSQSLGQGDNQPQHF. In nucleotides, the CDR3 is TGTGCCAGCAGCCAAAGTCTCGGACAGGGTGATAATCAGCCCCAGCATTTT.

A few counts support this clone. The chain has TRBV19 and TRBJ1-1; TRBD1 aligns across 7 bases. Germline loops: CDR1 LNHDA, CDR2 SQIVND (reference sequence). Trimming removed 7 bases from V and 1 base from J; junction bases left unmatched: 3. The length of the CDR3 is 13 residues. The CDR3, as DNA: TGTGCCAGTATGCACAGGGGGAACACTGAAGCTTTCTTT. Residues: CASMHRGNTEAFF.

The CDR3 sequence is CASSLGRLPGHDNEQFF. CDR3 sequence (DNA): TGTGCCAGCAGCCTCGGTCGGTTACCGGGACACGACAATGAGCAGTTCTTC. The genes are TRBV7-3 and TRBJ2-1, with D maybe TRBD1 (6 bases). Germline-derived CDR1 and CDR2 are SGHTA and FQGTGA. Trimming took 5 bases from V and 5 from J, leaving 22 bases between them. The CDR3 has 17 residues.

This sequence joins TRBV19 and TRBJ2-7; 9 bases map to TRBD1. Germline assignment: CDR1 LNHDA and CDR2 SQIVND (reference sequence). With V trimmed by 5 bases and J by 5 bases, 7 bases remained unmatched. This CDR3 is 14 amino acids long. The chain's CDR3 is CASSFGQGIDEQYF. The DNA for the CDR3 is TGTGCCAGTAGTTTTGGACAGGGGATCGACGAGCAGTACTTC.

This clone appeared a few times. The rearrangement links TRBV30 to TRBJ1-5, with D perhaps TRBD1 (6 bases). The germline gives CDR1 GTSNPN, CDR2 SVGIG (reference sequence). V lost 2 bases and J lost 4, with 12 bases in between. The CDR3 runs to 14 residues. CDR3 sequence reads: CAWSSGTPNQPQHF. The DNA for the CDR3 is TGTGCCTGGAGTTCCGGGACACCGAATCAGCCCCAGCATTTT.

Here the CDR3 reads CASSFREGNQPQHF. The DNA for the CDR3 is TGTGCCAGCAGTTTCCGGGAAGGCAATCAGCCCCAGCATTTT. V usage is TRBV27 and J usage is TRBJ1-5; D is uncertain. Trimming cost V 3 bases and J 2 bases, with 8 bases left between them. From germline, CDR1 is MNHEY and CDR2 SMNVEV (reference sequence). CDR3 length equals 14 residues.

V is TRBV18 and J is TRBJ1-3, with a tentative D call TRBD1 (5 bases). Trimming stripped 3 bases from V and 3 bases from J, with 15 bases between. Germline-derived CDR1 and CDR2 are KGHSH and LQKENI. The length of the CDR3 is 16 residues. The CDR3 DNA reads as TGTGCCAGCTCACCGCAATCCTCAGGGATTGGAAACACCATATATTTT. This sequence encodes CASSPQSSGIGNTIYF.

This chain connects TRBV27 to TRBJ1-1; 7 nucleotides agree with TRBD1. With V trimmed by 2 bases and J by 3 bases, 3 bases remained unmatched. The CDR3 contains 14 residues. Germline V lookup: CDR1 MNHEY, CDR2 SMNVEV (reference sequence). The chain's CDR3 is CASSLTRGDTEAFF. The CDR3 DNA reads TGTGCCAGCAGTTTAACCAGGGGGGACACTGAAGCTTTCTTT.

The chain is built from TRBV18 and TRBJ2-1, with D possibly TRBD1 on 5 matching bases. The CDR3 spans 13 residues. The germline V and J ends were trimmed by 4 bases and 3 bases, with 7 bases remaining between them. Per the germline V gene, CDR1 is KGHSH and CDR2 is LQKENI. CDR3 coding DNA: TGTGCCAGCTCACTAGACAGCTACAATGAGCAGTTCTTC. Translating it yields CASSLDSYNEQFF.

The V gene is TRBV6-2 or TRBV6-3, the J gene TRBJ1-4; D not resolved. This CDR3 has 13 residues. CDR1 is MNHEY, CDR2 SVGEGT, per germline. V was shortened by 2 bases and J by 5 bases, with 6 bases between the two germline ends. The CDR3 nucleotides are TGTGCCAGCAGTTACACGGGAAATGAAAAACTGTTTTTT. Protein sequence: CASSYTGNEKLFF.

The chain uses TRBV5-4 and TRBJ2-1; unclear D gene. Germline values: CDR1 SGHNT, CDR2 YYREEE (reference sequence). V was cut by 4 bases and J by 0 bases, with 11 bases left in between. This CDR3 is built from 15 residues. The CDR3 DNA sequence: TGTGCCAGCAGCGCGTCAGCGAGCTCCTACAATGAGCAGTTCTTC. This encodes CASSASASSYNEQFF.

The V and J genes are TRBV7-9 and TRBJ1-1, with D perhaps matching TRBD1 (5 bases). V was pared by 1 base and J by 5 bases, with 11 bases between. This CDR3 is 14 amino acids long. Germline-derived CDR1 and CDR2 are SEHNR and FQNEAQ (reference sequence). CDR3 in amino acids: CASSLERGWTEAFF. The CDR3 nucleotides are TGTGCCAGCAGCTTAGAAAGGGGATGGACTGAAGCTTTCTTT.

The chain couples TRBV7-9 to TRBJ2-3, with D possibly being TRBD2 (6 bases). Per germline, CDR1 SEHNR and CDR2 FQNEAQ (reference sequence). The CDR3 length is 16 residues. The ends were cut back, 5 bases at V and 2 bases at J, with 17 bases in the middle. The CDR3 sequence: CASSPRRAGFTDTQYF. In DNA, the CDR3 is TGTGCCAGCAGCCCACGCCGGGCGGGATTCACAGATACGCAGTATTTT. Complete variable domain (other parts from reference TRBV7-9 and TRBJ2-3): DTGVSQNPRHKITKRGQNVTFRCDPISEHNRLYWYRQTLGQGPEFLTYFQNEAQLEKSRLLSDRFSAERPKGSFSTLEIQRTEQGDSAMYLCASSPRRAGFTDTQYFGPGTRLTVL.

The chain has TRBV27 and TRBJ1-6; D is perhaps TRBD1 (6 bases). The CDR3 totals 17 residues. The germline V gene has CDR1 MNHEY and CDR2 SMNVEV (reference sequence). Trimming cost V 2 bases and J 10 bases, with 21 bases left between them. This CDR3 is CASSLVDPTGFSSPLHF. CDR3 bases: TGTGCCAGCAGTTTAGTTGACCCGACAGGTTTTAGCTCACCCCTCCACTTT.

In its sample, this clone was seen a few times. This chain links TRBV29-1 with TRBJ2-2; 10 bases line up with TRBD2. The germline CDR1 and CDR2 sequences are SQVTM and ANQGSEA. The CDR3 consists of 15 residues. V lost 2 bases to trimming and J lost 7 bases; unmatched junction nucleotides: 7. CDR3 protein: CSVERLAGVSGELFF. The CDR3 nucleotides are TGCAGCGTTGAAAGGCTAGCGGGAGTTAGCGGGGAGCTGTTTTTT.

This clone has more than one count but fewer than ten. This CDR3 is CASSLGPGDHQPQHF. DNA of the CDR3: TGTGCCAGCAGCTTAGGCCCAGGGGATCATCAGCCCCAGCATTTT. The chain links TRBV7-2 to TRBJ1-5; tentatively, D is TRBD1 (6 bases). In germline, CDR1 is SGHTA, CDR2 FQGNSA. Deletions cut 1 base from V and 5 bases from J, with 12 bases between. The CDR3 is 15 amino acids.

This clone occurred once. The genes are TRBV6-1 and TRBJ2-3; no clear D gene. CDR1 is MNHNS, CDR2 SASEGT, per germline. The CDR3 contains 15 residues. V shed 2 bases and J shed 2 bases, with 11 bases lying between them. The CDR3 region is CASSERSSLTDTQYF. The CDR3 region has the DNA TGTGCCAGCAGTGAAAGAAGCTCGCTCACAGATACGCAGTATTTT.

The CDR3 DNA reads TGTGCCAGCAGCGGGGGAGGTATGAACACTGAAGCTTTCTTT. It is translated as CASSGGGMNTEAFF. This chain uses TRBV6-5 with TRBJ1-1, with D maybe TRBD1 (5 bases). Germline V CDR1 and CDR2: MNHEY, SVGAGI. V was trimmed by 6 bases and J by 0 bases, leaving 11 bases between them. The CDR3 loop spans 14 amino acids.

The chain has TRBV5-1 and TRBJ2-7; D gene ambiguous. The CDR3 is 15 amino acids. V lost 1 base to trimming and J lost 1 base, with 12 bases between them. Per germline, CDR1 SGHRS and CDR2 YFSETQ. The CDR3 nucleotides are TGCGCCAGCAGCTTGAATCCTTGGCAGTCCTACGAGCAGTACTTC. Translation gives CASSLNPWQSYEQYF.

The chain joins TRBV2 to TRBJ1-1; TRBD1 is a possible D gene (5 bases). The CDR3 runs to 17 residues. CDR1 SNHLY and CDR2 FYNNEI come from the germline V gene. V was shortened by 0 bases and J by 1 base, with 15 bases between the two germline ends. This CDR3 reads CASSEAEGETENTEAFF. DNA for the CDR3: TGTGCCAGCAGTGAAGCCGAAGGGGAAACGGAGAACACTGAAGCTTTCTTT.

In DNA form, the CDR3 reads TGTGCCAGCAGCCAAGATAGAGGACTAGCGGGATACGAGCAGTACTTC. It codes for CASSQDRGLAGYEQYF. The rearrangement uses TRBV3-1 (or the pseudogene TRBV3-2) and TRBJ2-7; 12 nucleotides agree with TRBD2. Trimming took 0 bases from V and 4 from J; bases not matched to a gene: 4. CDR3 length: 16 amino acids. Germline-derived CDR1 and CDR2 are LGHDT and YNNKEL (reference sequence).

V is TRBV5-4 and J is TRBJ2-5; 11 bases fit TRBD1. Germline V CDR1 and CDR2: SGHNT, YYREEE (reference sequence). V trimming: 4 bases; J trimming: 7 bases; junction bases outside the gene matches: 15. The CDR3 spans 17 residues. The CDR3: CASSPVAGTGGYGTQYF. In DNA form, the CDR3 reads TGTGCCAGCAGCCCAGTTGCCGGGACAGGGGGGTATGGGACCCAGTACTTC.

This chain connects TRBV7-6 to TRBJ1-1, with D perhaps matching TRBD1 (5 bases). This CDR3 has 13 amino acids. Germline V gene lookup returns CDR1 SGHVS and CDR2 FNYEAQ. Trimming removed 3 bases at V and 4 bases at J, with 9 bases between. DNA for the CDR3: TGTGCCAGCAGCTTCGGGAGGGGCACTGAAGCTTTCTTT. It yields the protein CASSFGRGTEAFF.

The V call is TRBV3-1 (or the pseudogene TRBV3-2), the J call TRBJ1-3; 8 bases line up with TRBD1. V trimming: 4 bases; J trimming: 0 bases; junction bases outside the gene matches: 5. The germline V gene has CDR1 LGHDT and CDR2 YNNKEL (reference sequence). The CDR3 consists of 16 residues. In nucleotides, the CDR3 is TGTGCCAGCAGCCCTTGGACAGGGAGCTCTGGAAACACCATATATTTT. Its protein is CASSPWTGSSGNTIYF.

With respect to this clone: Other DNA sequences of this sample code for an identical CDR3. The chain uses TRBV11-2 and TRBJ2-7; the match to TRBD2 covers 7 bases. The germline CDR1 and CDR2 sequences are SGHAT and FQNNGV. After removal of 3 bases from V and 5 bases from J, the junction contained 1 base not matched to a gene. The length of the CDR3 is 12 residues. The CDR3 DNA reads as TGTGCCAGCAGCTTGGGAGGGCACGAGCAGTACTTC. It specifies CASSLGGHEQYF.

The V call is TRBV19, the J call TRBJ2-3, with 10 bases matching TRBD1. V was clipped by 5 bases and J by 0 bases; unmatched bases: 20. CDR3 size: 21 residues. Germline-derived CDR1 and CDR2 are LNHDA and SQIVND (reference sequence). CDR3 coding DNA: TGTGCCAGTAGTGTCGGACAGGGGGTATTCCGCCCCACCACTAGCACAGATACGCAGTATTTT. This codes for CASSVGQGVFRPTTSTDTQYF.